The clone carrying this T cell receptor beta chain has only a few counts. Combining a sample-barcoded 5' primer with a J-beta primer mix, a second PCR ran for roughly 6 to 12 cycles. Via MiXCR, TCRdb re-called the 5' RACE reads, giving one row per CDR3 protein. This repertoire shows roughly 830,000 distinct CDR3 sequences, around 68% found once; its top ten account for roughly 26%. These data are taken from a study of blood T cells in healthy people across ages. Looked up from germline, CDR1 is MNHEY and CDR2 is SVGEGT. There are 13 residues in the CDR3. Trimming shortened V by 6 bases and J by 4 bases, and 11 bases separated the two germline ends.

The chain uses TRBV6-2 or TRBV6-3 and TRBJ2-3; D perhaps matches TRBD2 (6 bases). The sequence was obtained from a man younger than 40 in good health. Sample: blood. The CDR3 reads CASRFRDSDTQYF. The CDR3 region has the DNA TGTGCCAGCAGATTCCGGGACTCAGATACGCAGTATTTT.